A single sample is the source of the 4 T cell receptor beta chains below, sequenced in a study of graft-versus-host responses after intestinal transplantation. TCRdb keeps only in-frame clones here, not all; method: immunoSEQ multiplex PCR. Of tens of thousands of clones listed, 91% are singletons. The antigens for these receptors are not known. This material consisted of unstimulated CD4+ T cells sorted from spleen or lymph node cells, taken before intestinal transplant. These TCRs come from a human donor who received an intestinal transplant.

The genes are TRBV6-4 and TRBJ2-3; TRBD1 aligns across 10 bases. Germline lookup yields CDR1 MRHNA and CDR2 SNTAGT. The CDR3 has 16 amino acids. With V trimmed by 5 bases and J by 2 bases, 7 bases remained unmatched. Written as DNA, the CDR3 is TGTGCCAGCAGTACCGGGACAGGGGCCCACACAGATACGCAGTATTTT. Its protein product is CASSTGTGAHTDTQYF.

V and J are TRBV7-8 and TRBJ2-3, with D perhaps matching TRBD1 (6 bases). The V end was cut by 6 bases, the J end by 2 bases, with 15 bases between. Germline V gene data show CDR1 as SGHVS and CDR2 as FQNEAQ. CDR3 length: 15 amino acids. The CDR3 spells CASSRGAGATDTQYF. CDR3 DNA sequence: TGTGCCAGCAGTCGAGGGGCAGGGGCCACAGATACGCAGTATTTT.

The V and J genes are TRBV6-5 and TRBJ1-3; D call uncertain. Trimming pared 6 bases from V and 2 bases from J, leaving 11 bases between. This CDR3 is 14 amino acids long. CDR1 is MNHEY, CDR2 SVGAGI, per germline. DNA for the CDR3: TGTGCCAGCAGCCCGGTCCCTACTGGAAACACCATATATTTT. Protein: CASSPVPTGNTIYF.

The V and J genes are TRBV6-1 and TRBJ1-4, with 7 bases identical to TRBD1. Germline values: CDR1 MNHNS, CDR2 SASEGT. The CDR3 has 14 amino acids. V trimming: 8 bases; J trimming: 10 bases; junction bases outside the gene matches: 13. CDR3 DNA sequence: TGTGCCAGCGAACTCGACAGGGCCGGGGGAAAACTGTTTTTT. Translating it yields CASELDRAGGKLFF.